This entry is about one TCR beta chain. Assay: immunoSEQ multiplex PCR; the TCRdb copy retains only in-frame clones and omits some. Here the sample spans some 140,000 clones, around 80% being singletons. This sample is part of a study of blood T cell repertoires in COVID-19. CDR1 SGHTA and CDR2 FQGNSA come from the germline V gene. The CDR3 contains 16 residues. With V trimmed by 0 bases and J by 4 bases, 8 bases remained unmatched. The origin of this receptor is a man aged 55-75 years with acute or convalescent COVID-19. Sequencing used peripheral blood. V and J are TRBV7-2 and TRBJ2-7; 8 nucleotides align to TRBD1. CDR3 in DNA: TGTGCCAGCAGCTTAGCTCGGACAGGGAGGTGGTACGAGCAGTACTTC. Its protein product is CASSLARTGRWYEQYF.